This T cell receptor (beta chain) was documented in a study of post-analysis software for immune sequencing data. In the study overall: Relapsing-remitting, secondary progressive and progressive-relapsing multiple sclerosis courses were included. General study results and limits: Samples sharing a preparation batch grouped tightly together when assessed by F measure. There was significantly lower normalized Chao1 diversity in multiple sclerosis patients than in controls. TRBV segments more frequent in patients than in controls numbered about five and included TRBV5-6, TRBV5-1 and TRBV20-1.

Unique molecular identifiers featured in each of the TCR beta cDNA libraries. The T cell input of roughly 0.85 to 11 million gave about half a million cDNA molecules. TCRdb analysed the PCR reads with MiXCR anew, one entry per CDR3 protein. The table lists hundreds of thousands of distinct CDR3 sequences, less than 35% of them singletons, with under 15% in the top ten. Germline trimming cut 1 base from V and 11 bases from J; bases unmatched to any gene: 13. Germline V gene sequence: CDR1 SGHAT, CDR2 FQNNGV. CDR3 length: 16 amino acids. This clonotype turned up a few times. Its antigen is not known. This chain connects TRBV11-2 to TRBJ2-5; 10 nucleotides match TRBD2. The specimen was blood. The TCR comes from a girl aged 5-17 years with multiple sclerosis. In DNA form, the CDR3 reads TGTGCCAGCAGCTTAGGGCCAAGCGGGGGGGAAGAGAAGCAGTACTTC. It is translated as CASSLGPSGGEEKQYF.